This T cell receptor beta chain was obtained from a study of blood T cell repertoires in COVID-19. In the original workflow: Estimates of nucleated cell counts were drawn from the amplification of reference gene primers. Profiling relied on immunoSEQ multiplex PCR, and the TCRdb table lists in-frame clones only, not all of them. The DNA gave D and trimming, while V, J and clone size come from that table. The table shows around 220,000 clones, with 65% to 90% occurring only once. The germline V and J ends were trimmed by 6 bases and 1 base, with 8 bases remaining between them. This CDR3 region has 14 residues. Looked up from germline, CDR1 is KGHDR and CDR2 is SFDVKD.

Sequenced sample: peripheral blood. The sequence was collected from a woman older than 75 with active or convalescent COVID-19. This chain joins TRBV24-1 and TRBJ2-2; perhaps TRBD1 as D (6 bases). The CDR3 DNA sequence: TGTGCCACCAGTAGGGGACAGAACACCGGGGAGCTGTTTTTT. Its translation is CATSRGQNTGELFF.